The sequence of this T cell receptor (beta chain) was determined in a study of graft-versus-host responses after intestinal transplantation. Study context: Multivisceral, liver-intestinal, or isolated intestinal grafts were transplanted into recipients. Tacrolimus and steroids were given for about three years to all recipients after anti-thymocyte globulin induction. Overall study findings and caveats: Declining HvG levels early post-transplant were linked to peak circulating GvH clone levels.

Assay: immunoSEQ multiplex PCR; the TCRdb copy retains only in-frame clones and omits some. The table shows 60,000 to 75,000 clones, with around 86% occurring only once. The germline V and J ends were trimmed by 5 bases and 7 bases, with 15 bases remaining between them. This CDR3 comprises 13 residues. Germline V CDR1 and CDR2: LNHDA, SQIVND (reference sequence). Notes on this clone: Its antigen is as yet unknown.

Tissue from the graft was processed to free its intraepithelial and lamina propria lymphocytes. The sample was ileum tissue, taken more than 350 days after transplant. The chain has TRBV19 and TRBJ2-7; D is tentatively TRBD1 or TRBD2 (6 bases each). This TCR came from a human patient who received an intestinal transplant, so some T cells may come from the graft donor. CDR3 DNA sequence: TGTGCCAGTAGTTGGCAGGGGACTTATGAGCAGTACTTC. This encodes CASSWQGTYEQYF.